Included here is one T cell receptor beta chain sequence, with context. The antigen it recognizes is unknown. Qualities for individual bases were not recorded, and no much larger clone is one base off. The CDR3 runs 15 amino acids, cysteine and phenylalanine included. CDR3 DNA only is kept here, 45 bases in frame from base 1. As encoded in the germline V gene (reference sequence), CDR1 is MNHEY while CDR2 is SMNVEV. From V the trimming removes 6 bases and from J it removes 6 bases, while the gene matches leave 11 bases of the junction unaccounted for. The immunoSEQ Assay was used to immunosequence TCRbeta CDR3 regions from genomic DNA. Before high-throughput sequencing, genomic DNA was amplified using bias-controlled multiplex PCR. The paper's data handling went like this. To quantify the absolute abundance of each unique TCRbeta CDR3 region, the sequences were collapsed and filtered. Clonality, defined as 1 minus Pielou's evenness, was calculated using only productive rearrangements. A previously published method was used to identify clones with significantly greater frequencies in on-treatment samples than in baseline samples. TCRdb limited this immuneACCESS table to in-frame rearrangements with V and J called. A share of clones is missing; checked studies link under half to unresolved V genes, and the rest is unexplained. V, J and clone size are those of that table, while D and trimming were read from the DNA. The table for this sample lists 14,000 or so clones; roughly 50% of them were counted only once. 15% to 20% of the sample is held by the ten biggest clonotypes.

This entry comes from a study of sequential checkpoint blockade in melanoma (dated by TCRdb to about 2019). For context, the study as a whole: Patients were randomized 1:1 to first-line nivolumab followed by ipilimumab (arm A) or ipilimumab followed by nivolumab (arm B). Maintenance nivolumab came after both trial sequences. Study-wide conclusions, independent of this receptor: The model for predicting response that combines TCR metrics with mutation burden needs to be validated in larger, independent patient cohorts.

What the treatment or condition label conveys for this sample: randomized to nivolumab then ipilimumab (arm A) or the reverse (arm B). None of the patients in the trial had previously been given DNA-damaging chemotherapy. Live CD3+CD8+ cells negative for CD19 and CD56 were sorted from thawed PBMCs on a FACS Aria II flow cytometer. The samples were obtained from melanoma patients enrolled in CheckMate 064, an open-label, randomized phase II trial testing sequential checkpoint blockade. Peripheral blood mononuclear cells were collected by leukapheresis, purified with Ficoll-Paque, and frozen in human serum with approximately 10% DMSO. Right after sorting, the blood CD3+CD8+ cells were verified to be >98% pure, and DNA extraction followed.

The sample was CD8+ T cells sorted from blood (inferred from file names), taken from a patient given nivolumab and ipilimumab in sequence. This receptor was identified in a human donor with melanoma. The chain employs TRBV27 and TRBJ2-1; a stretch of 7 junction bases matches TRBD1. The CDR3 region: CASSDGTVGVNEQFF. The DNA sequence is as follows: TGTGCCAGCAGCGATGGGACAGTGGGAGTCAATGAGCAGTTCTTC.